Listed here are 10 T cell receptor beta chains from one sample, sequenced in a study of shared clonotypes between healthy human individuals. Naive CD8 isolation took CD45RO-negative cells positively selected for CCR7 and excluded terminally differentiated effector memory CD45RA+ cells. Sequenced by immunoSEQ multiplex PCR; TCRdb stores in-frame clones only, minus some. Of just over 2,000,000 clones listed, about 95% are singletons. Sequencing input: naive CD8+ T cells sorted from blood. The source is a man aged 18 to 35 in good health.

This clone was recorded only once. The chain recombines TRBV28 with TRBJ2-3; D not certain. CDR3 length equals 13 residues. Trimming removed 5 bases from V and 4 bases from J, with 10 bases in between. Germline V CDR1 and CDR2: MDHEN, SYDVKM. The CDR3 here is CASSPLGPDTQYF. CDR3 coding DNA: TGTGCCAGCAGTCCACTCGGGCCAGATACGCAGTATTTT.

This clone was counted once. The chain combines TRBV30 with TRBJ2-7; 8 bases line up with TRBD1. The J segment lost 5 bases and the V segment lost 2 bases, leaving 5 bases of the junction unmatched. The CDR3 is 13 amino acids. Germline V gene lookup returns CDR1 GTSNPN and CDR2 SVGIG (reference sequence). This CDR3 reads CAWSQQGANEQYF. The CDR3 region has the DNA TGTGCCTGGAGTCAGCAGGGGGCGAACGAGCAGTACTTC.

V and J are TRBV2 and TRBJ1-5; 12 bases match TRBD1. The CDR3 has 16 amino acids. CDR1 SNHLY and CDR2 FYNNEI come from the germline V gene. The trim removed 6 bases at V and 5 bases at J, leaving 8 bases unmatched. The chain's CDR3 is CASSEFGTGGDQPQHF. The DNA of the CDR3 is TGTGCCAGCAGCGAATTCGGGACAGGGGGCGATCAGCCCCAGCATTTT.

The chain uses TRBV4-3 and TRBJ2-1; D unresolved. This CDR3 contains 13 residues. CDR1 and CDR2 (germline): LGHNA, YSLEER. The V end lost 0 bases, the J end lost 10 bases, and 10 bases lay between the germline ends. The CDR3 bases are TGCGCCAGCAGCCAAGACTACGGATTAGAGCAGTTCTTC. It codes for CASSQDYGLEQFF.

The chain couples TRBV13 to TRBJ2-5; D may be TRBD1 or TRBD2 (5 bases each). The CDR3 totals 15 residues. Trimming removed 2 bases at V and 4 bases at J, with 14 bases between. CDR1 is PRHDT, CDR2 FYEKMQ, per germline (reference sequence). CDR3 sequence reads: CASSLSGAVRETQYF. CDR3 coding DNA: TGTGCCAGCAGCTTATCCGGGGCGGTCCGAGAGACCCAGTACTTC.

This clone was observed a single time. The chain recombines TRBV10-1 with TRBJ2-1; 10 bases line up with TRBD2. The CDR3 runs 15 residues. Germline CDR1 is WNHNN and CDR2 is SYGVQD (reference sequence). V lost 2 bases to trimming and J lost 4 bases; unmatched junction nucleotides: 2. This CDR3 reads CASSEGLAEYNEQFF. The CDR3 region has the DNA TGCGCCAGCAGTGAGGGACTAGCGGAGTACAATGAGCAGTTCTTC.

The J gene is TRBJ2-7, the V gene TRBV27, with D possibly being TRBD1 (5 bases). The V and J ends lost 2 bases and 2 bases respectively, with 16 bases between them. The CDR3 consists of 16 residues. Germline V gives CDR1 MNHEY, CDR2 SMNVEV (reference sequence). CDR3 sequence (DNA): TGTGCCAGCAGTTTAAGTATCCAGGGAATCCCCTACGAGCAGTACTTC. It translates to CASSLSIQGIPYEQYF.

V and J are TRBV7-8 and TRBJ2-1; D not certain. The CDR3 length is 12 residues. Trimming stripped 4 bases from V and 10 bases from J, with 11 bases between. Germline assignment: CDR1 SGHVS and CDR2 FQNEAQ. The CDR3 sequence: CASSSEVTEQFF. CDR3 DNA sequence: TGTGCCAGCAGCTCCGAGGTGACCGAGCAGTTCTTC. The full variable domain, rest sourced from reference TRBV7-8 and TRBJ2-1, is GAGVSQSPRYKVAKRGQDVALRCDPISGHVSLFWYQQALGQGPEFLTYFQNEAQLDKSGLPSDRFFAERPEGSVSTLKIQRTQQEDSAVYLCASSSEVTEQFFGPGTRLTVL.

The chain links TRBV28 to TRBJ2-3; 13 bases match TRBD2. Trimming cost V 2 bases and J 4 bases; bases outside gene matches: 6. The CDR3 totals 17 residues. CDR1 and CDR2 (germline): MDHEN, SYDVKM. The CDR3 DNA is TGTGCCAGCAGTTTACCCACTAGCGGGAGGGCCCCAGATACGCAGTATTTT. Translated, it gives CASSLPTSGRAPDTQYF.

The chain joins TRBV7-9 to TRBJ2-7, with 10 bases aligning to TRBD1. CDR1 is SEHNR and CDR2 is FQNEAQ in the germline V gene (reference sequence). The CDR3 is 13 residues long. The V segment lost 5 bases and the J segment 6 bases; nucleotides outside the gene matches: 4. CDR3: CASSVTGGVEQYF. Written as DNA, the CDR3 is TGTGCCAGCAGCGTGACAGGGGGCGTCGAGCAGTACTTC.